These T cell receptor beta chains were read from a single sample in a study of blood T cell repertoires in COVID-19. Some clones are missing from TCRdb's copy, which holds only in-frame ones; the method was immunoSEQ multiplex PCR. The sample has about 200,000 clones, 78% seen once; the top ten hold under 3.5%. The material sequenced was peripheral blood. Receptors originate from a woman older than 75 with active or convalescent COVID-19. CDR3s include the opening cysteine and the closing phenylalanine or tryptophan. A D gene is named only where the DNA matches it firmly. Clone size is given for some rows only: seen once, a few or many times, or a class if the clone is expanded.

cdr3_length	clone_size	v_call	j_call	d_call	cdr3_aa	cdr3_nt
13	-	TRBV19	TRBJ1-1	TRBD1	CASSRQGWTEAFF	TGTGCCAGTAGTCGACAGGGCTGGACTGAAGCTTTCTTT
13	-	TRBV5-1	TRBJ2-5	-	CASSGDTQETQYF	TGCGCCAGCAGCGGGGACACCCAAGAGACCCAGTACTTC
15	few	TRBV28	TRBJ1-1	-	CASSFVYRESTEAFF	TGTGCCAGCAGTTTTGTTTACAGGGAAAGCACTGAAGCTTTCTTT
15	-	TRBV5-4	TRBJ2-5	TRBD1	CASSGGQGVLETQYF	TGTGCCAGCAGCGGGGGACAGGGGGTTTTGGAAACCCAGTACTTC
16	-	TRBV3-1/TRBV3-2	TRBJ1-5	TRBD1	CASSHSGTGSNQPQHF	TGTGCCAGCAGCCACTCCGGGACAGGTAGCAATCAGCCCCAGCATTTT
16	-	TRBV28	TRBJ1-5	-	CASSPRGQGGNQPQHF	TGTGCCAGCAGTCCCAGGGGCCAGGGTGGCAATCAGCCCCAGCATTTT
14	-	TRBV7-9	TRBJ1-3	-	CASSLGSAGNTIYF	TGTGCCAGCAGCTTAGGGTCAGCTGGAAACACCATATATTTT
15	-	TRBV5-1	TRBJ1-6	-	CASSSDGQYNSPLHF	TGCGCCAGCAGTTCCGACGGACAATATAATTCACCCCTCCACTTT
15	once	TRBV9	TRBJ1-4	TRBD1	CASSARGHRGEKLFF	TGTGCCAGCAGCGCTAGGGGGCATCGAGGGGAAAAACTGTTTTTT
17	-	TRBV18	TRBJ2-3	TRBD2	CASSSGLAGGPTDTQYF	TGTGCCAGCTCATCGGGACTAGCGGGGGGTCCCACAGATACGCAGTATTTT
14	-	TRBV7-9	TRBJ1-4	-	CASSARLSNEKLFF	TGTGCCAGCAGCGCGAGACTGAGCAATGAAAAACTGTTTTTT
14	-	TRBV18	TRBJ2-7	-	CASSPPGGTYEQYF	TGTGCCAGCTCACCACCGGGGGGTACCTACGAGCAGTACTTC
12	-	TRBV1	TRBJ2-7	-	CTSSEEPYEQYF	TGCACCAGCAGCGAGGAGCCCTACGAGCAGTACTTC
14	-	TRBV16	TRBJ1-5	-	CASSPGGGNQPQHF	TGTGCCAGCAGCCCCGGGGGGGGCAATCAGCCCCAGCATTTT
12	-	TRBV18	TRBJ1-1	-	CASSENFHPLYF	TGTGCCAGCTCAGAAAACTTTCACCCACTGTACTTT
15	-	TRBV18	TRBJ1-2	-	CASSPSGTTNYGYTF	TGTGCCAGCTCACCCTCGGGAACTACGAACTATGGCTACACCTTC
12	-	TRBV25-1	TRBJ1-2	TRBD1	CASATGTWGYTF	TGTGCCAGCGCGACAGGGACGTGGGGCTACACCTTC
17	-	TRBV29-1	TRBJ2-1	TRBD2	CSVSGGRGGRNYNEQFF	TGCAGCGTCAGCGGCGGGCGCGGGGGGCGTAACTACAATGAGCAGTTCTTC
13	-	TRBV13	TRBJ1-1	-	CASSPGRSPEAFF	TGTGCCAGCAGCCCTGGGAGAAGCCCTGAAGCTTTCTTT
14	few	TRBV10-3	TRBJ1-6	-	CAISEGARNSPLHF	TGTGCCATCAGTGAGGGGGCGAGGAATTCACCCCTCCACTTT
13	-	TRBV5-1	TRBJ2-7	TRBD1	CASSLQGAAEQYF	TGCGCCAGCAGCTTACAGGGGGCCGCCGAGCAGTACTTC